This TCR beta chain was sequenced in a study of cytomegalovirus exposure and HLA in healthy donors. V was cut by 3 bases and J by 0 bases, with 2 bases left in between. This CDR3 spans 13 amino acids. Germline V gene data show CDR1 as KGHSH and CDR2 as LQKENI. PCR involved 60 Vbeta and 13 Jbeta primers. Measured with immunoSEQ multiplex PCR; TCRdb has only the in-frame clones, and not every one. Of about 160,000 clones in the sample, 60% to 80% were seen once. Study-level findings and limits: Later analysis identified a missense DCLRE1C variant that was linked to TCR beta V- and J-gene trimming.

Concerning this clone: Its cognate antigen is unknown.

The rearrangement uses TRBV18 and TRBJ2-2, with no clear D. Material: PBMCs. This clonotype was obtained from a woman between 45 and 65 years old in good health and CMV-seropositive. The CDR3 nucleotides are TGTGCCAGCTCACCCGCGAACACCGGGGAGCTGTTTTTT. Translating it yields CASSPANTGELFF.